This record concerns one TCR beta chain sequence. CDR1 SGHRS and CDR2 YFSETQ come from the germline V gene. The CDR3 sequence is 14 residues long. The V and J ends lost 6 bases and 1 base, in that order; junction bases with no gene match: 4. Assay: immunoSEQ multiplex PCR; the TCRdb copy retains only in-frame clones and omits some. The sample holds fewer than 60,000 clones; approximately 90% are singletons and the top ten take 1% to 1.5%. The record originates from a study of T cell changes during pregnancy in multiple sclerosis. The V call is TRBV5-1, the J call TRBJ1-1; TRBD1 matches at 9 bases. Here the sequenced sample was peripheral blood, taken in the second trimester of pregnancy. The origin of this receptor is a female donor with multiple sclerosis, enrolled in a pregnancy study. CDR3 nucleotide sequence: TGCGCCAGCATCCCGGGACAGGGGAACACTGAAGCTTTCTTT. It specifies CASIPGQGNTEAFF.